This T cell receptor (beta chain) was recorded in a study of shared clonotypes between healthy human individuals. Once extracted for a subset, genomic DNA was divided evenly among several immunoSEQ plates. The table came from immunoSEQ multiplex PCR; TCRdb's copy has only in-frame clones and leaves some out. Here the sample spans about 2.1 million clones, about 93% being singletons. Naive CD8 isolation took CD45RO-negative cells positively selected for CCR7 and excluded terminally differentiated effector memory CD45RA+ cells. Sequenced material: naive CD8+ T cells from PBMCs. The sequence was obtained from a man younger than 35 in good health. Some clones in this sample may be carry-over from other donors' samples.

CDR3 DNA sequence: TGCGCCAGCGGAGACAGAGATGGGACTATGGTCGGCTACACCTTC. It codes for CASGDRDGTMVGYTF. The chain carries TRBV4-1 and TRBJ1-2, with TRBD1 as a possible D gene (5 bases). V shed 8 bases and J shed 8 bases, with 24 bases lying between them. The CDR3 has 15 residues. Germline V lookup: CDR1 MGHRA, CDR2 YSYEKL.